This TCR beta chain originates from a study of long-term antiretroviral therapy in people with HIV. Germline trimming cut 4 bases from V and 4 bases from J; bases unmatched to any gene: 9. This CDR3 is 15 amino acids long. Per the germline V gene, CDR1 is SGHRS and CDR2 is YFSETQ. An immunoSEQ assay, version v3.0, was performed at survey level. TCRdb's copy holds only in-frame clones and misses some; the assay was immunoSEQ multiplex PCR. The table includes around 37,000 clones, about 82% detected once. The sequence was collected from a man between 18 and 35 years old with HIV. The V and J genes are TRBV5-1 and TRBJ1-2; 8 bases map to TRBD1. The starting material was unsorted PBMCs, obtained around 3.3 years after starting antiretroviral therapy. Written as DNA, the CDR3 is TGCGCCAGCAGCGGGGGGGGGACAGGACCCTATGGCTACACCTTC. Translation: CASSGGGTGPYGYTF. The full variable domain, rest sourced from reference TRBV5-1 and TRBJ1-2, is KAGVTQTPRYLIKTRGQQVTLSCSPISGHRSVSWYQQTPGQGLQFLFEYFSETQRNKGNFPGRFSGRQFSNSRSEMNVSTLELGDSALYLCASSGGGTGPYGYTFGSGTRLTVV.